This is a list of T cell receptor beta chains from one sample in a study of cytomegalovirus exposure and HLA in healthy donors. Libraries were prepared by immunoSEQ multiplex PCR; TCRdb keeps only in-frame clonotypes and omits some of them. The sample has some 160,000 clones, roughly 80% seen once; the top ten hold approximately 3.1%. The sequencing sample was made of PBMCs. The receptors derive from a woman aged 40 to 50 in good health and CMV-seronegative. Each CDR3 is given with its conserved first and last residue. A D gene is named only where the DNA matches it firmly. A clone size is listed for some rows: how often the clone was seen (once, few, many), or a class if it is expanded.

clone_size j_call d_call v_call cdr3_nt cdr3_aa
NA TRBJ1-4 TRBD1 TRBV2 TGTGCCAGCAGGCTCCGGGACAGGGGGCTTGAAAAACTGTTTTTT CASRLRDRGLEKLFF
few TRBJ1-4 NA TRBV7-9 TGTGCCAGCAGCTTAATACAGGGTGGCACGGGTGAAAAACTGTTTTTT CASSLIQGGTGEKLFF
few TRBJ2-7 NA TRBV5-1 TGCGCCAGCAGCTTGGCGGGGGCGGGGGACCTCTACGAGCAGTACTTC CASSLAGAGDLYEQYF
NA TRBJ1-1 NA TRBV15 TGTGCCACCAGCAGAGAAGGGGACATGAACACTGAAGCTTTCTTT CATSREGDMNTEAFF
NA TRBJ2-5 NA TRBV7-9 TGTGCCAGCAGCTCCCCGAGGGCCGCGGGTGGGGAGACCCAGTACTTC CASSSPRAAGGETQYF
NA TRBJ1-1 TRBD1 TRBV19 TGTGCCAGTAGTACTGGGACAGGTATCACTGAAGCTTTCTTT CASSTGTGITEAFF
NA TRBJ2-2 NA TRBV5-1 TGCGCCAGCAGCGACATCCTCACCAGGGAGCTGTTTTTT CASSDILTRELFF
NA TRBJ2-5 NA TRBV6-1 TGTGCCAGCAGTGAAGGAGGGCAGCGCGTAGAGACCCAGTACTTC CASSEGGQRVETQYF
NA TRBJ2-1 NA TRBV6-1 TGTGCCAGCCAAAGGACAGGGAGGGATGAGCAGTTCTTC CASQRTGRDEQFF
NA TRBJ1-5 TRBD1 TRBV4-1 TGCGCCAGCAGCCAAGAGAAGGTAGGGAACAGGGGGCACCAGCCCCAGCATTTT CASSQEKVGNRGHQPQHF
NA TRBJ1-5 NA TRBV5-5 TGTGCCAGCAGCCCTGGCGGGAAGGGGGAGGGACAGCCCCAGCATTTT CASSPGGKGEGQPQHF
NA TRBJ1-2 TRBD1 TRBV5-4 TGTGCCAGCAGTCCGGACAGGACCTATGGCTACACCTTC CASSPDRTYGYTF
NA TRBJ1-1 NA TRBV19 TGTGCCAGTAAGGAGGGGCCGGACACTGAAGCTTTCTTT CASKEGPDTEAFF
few TRBJ1-1 NA TRBV2 TGTGCCAGCAGTGAAGATGCAGGGGCGAACACTGAAGCTTTCTTT CASSEDAGANTEAFF
NA TRBJ2-5 TRBD2 TRBV7-3 TGTGCCAGCAAATGCGGGGGGGCACGGACCCAGTACTTC CASKCGGARTQYF
NA TRBJ1-1 NA TRBV29-1 TGCAGCGTTCCCCCGGGATTTATGAACACTGAAGCTTTCTTT CSVPPGFMNTEAFF
NA TRBJ2-2 TRBD2 TRBV15 TGTGCCACCAGCAGGGCTAGCGGGGGGGGCAACACCGGGGAGCTGTTTTTT CATSRASGGGNTGELFF
once TRBJ2-7 TRBD1 TRBV18 TGTGCCAGCTCACCAGGAGGACAGGGTACCTACGAGCAGTACTTC CASSPGGQGTYEQYF
once TRBJ1-1 TRBD1 TRBV6-5 TGTGCCAGCAGCCCAGGGGGCATGTCTGAAGCTTTCTTT CASSPGGMSEAFF
NA TRBJ2-1 TRBD2 TRBV12-5 TGTGCTAGTGGGGCGGGACTAGCGGGGGGTTACAATGAGCAGTTCTTC CASGAGLAGGYNEQFF
NA TRBJ1-1 NA TRBV28 TGTGCCACCGAGGGCCTAACGTTCACTGAAGCTTTCTTT CATEGLTFTEAFF
NA TRBJ1-1 NA TRBV7-8 TGTGCCAGCAGCTTGAGCATGAACACTGAAGCTTTCTTT CASSLSMNTEAFF
NA TRBJ1-2 NA TRBV10-3 TGTGCCATCAGTGAGTCTGGGGACAACCGCTACACCTTC CAISESGDNRYTF
NA TRBJ2-3 NA TRBV7-2 TGTGCCAGCAGCCAGGGGTGGGCAGATACGCAGTATTTT CASSQGWADTQYF
NA TRBJ2-3 TRBD1 TRBV6-5 TGTGCCAGCAGTTACTCGTGGACAGGGGTAGTTGATACGCAGTATTTT CASSYSWTGVVDTQYF
NA TRBJ1-1 NA TRBV11-3 TGTGCCAGCAGCTTAGACGCCCTAGCGGACACTGAAGCTTTCTTT CASSLDALADTEAFF
NA TRBJ2-7 TRBD1 TRBV19 TGTGCCAGTAGTACCCGGACAGGGTGGATCGACGAGCAGTACTTC CASSTRTGWIDEQYF
NA TRBJ2-1 TRBD2 TRBV18 TGTGCCAGCTCACCATCTAGCGGGGGGGCCAATGAGCAGTTCTTC CASSPSSGGANEQFF
NA TRBJ1-2 NA TRBV5-8 TGTGCCAGCAGCACCCAGGACACTGAGTACTATGGCTACACCTTC CASSTQDTEYYGYTF
NA TRBJ2-1 NA TRBV10-3 TGTGCCATCGGATCCCCTGAGACAGAGGAGTTCTTC CAIGSPETEEFF
NA TRBJ1-6 NA TRBV5-5 TGTGCCAGCAACCCCCGGGGGGGACTCTTAGTCTCGCCGAATTCACCCCTCCACTTT CASNPRGGLLVSPNSPLHF
NA TRBJ1-5 NA TRBV21-1 TGTGCCAGACGCGACAGACCAAACAATCAGCCCCAGCATTTT CARRDRPNNQPQHF
NA TRBJ1-1 NA TRBV1 TGCACCAGCAGCCAGGAGCCGCAGGGGGAGAACACTGAAGCTTTCTTT CTSSQEPQGENTEAFF
NA TRBJ2-3 TRBD2 TRBV2 TGTGCCAGCTCCGGGACTAGCGGGGGGGGCACAGATACGCAGTATTTT CASSGTSGGGTDTQYF
NA TRBJ1-1 TRBD1 TRBV5-1 TGCGCCAGCAAAACAGGGGCGGCGAACACTGAAGCTTTCTTT CASKTGAANTEAFF
NA TRBJ2-7 NA TRBV5-4 TGTGCCAGCAGCTCGAAGACTAGTCGACATACCTACGAGCAGTACTTC CASSSKTSRHTYEQYF